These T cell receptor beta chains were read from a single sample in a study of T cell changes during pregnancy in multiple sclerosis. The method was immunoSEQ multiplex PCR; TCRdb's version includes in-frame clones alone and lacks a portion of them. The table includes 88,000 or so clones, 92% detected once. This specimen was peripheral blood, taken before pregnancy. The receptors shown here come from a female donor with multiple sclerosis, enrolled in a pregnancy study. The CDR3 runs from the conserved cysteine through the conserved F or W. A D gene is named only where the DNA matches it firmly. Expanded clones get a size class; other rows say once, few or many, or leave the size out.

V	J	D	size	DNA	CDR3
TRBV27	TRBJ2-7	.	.	TGTGCCAGCAGTCCCCGACTAGGGCGCGAGCAGTACTTC	CASSPRLGREQYF
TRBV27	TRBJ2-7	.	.	TGTGCCAGCAACGTCGACAGCTGGGTCTTCAAGGGCTCCTACGAGCAGTACTTC	CASNVDSWVFKGSYEQYF
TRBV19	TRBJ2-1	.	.	TGTGCCAGTACGACAACTCAGGGGTTGACCTACAATGAGCAGTTCTTC	CASTTTQGLTYNEQFF
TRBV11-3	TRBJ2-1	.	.	TGTGCCAGCAGCTTAAATCAGGCCAATGAGCAGTTCTTC	CASSLNQANEQFF
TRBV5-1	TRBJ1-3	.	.	TGCGCCAGCAGCTTGTTGTCAGGGTCTGGAAACACCATATATTTT	CASSLLSGSGNTIYF
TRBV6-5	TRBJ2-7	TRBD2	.	TGTGCCAGCAGCATCAGCGGGAGGCCCGCCTACGAGCAGTACTTC	CASSISGRPAYEQYF
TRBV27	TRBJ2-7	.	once	TGTGCCAGCAGTTTATCAGGCGGTTACGAGCAGTACTTC	CASSLSGGYEQYF
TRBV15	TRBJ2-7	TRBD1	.	TGTGCCACCGGCACCGGAGACAGGGGGTTCTACGAGCAGTACTTC	CATGTGDRGFYEQYF
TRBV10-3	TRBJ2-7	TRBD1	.	TGTGCCATCAGTGAACGACAGGGGGTCGACGAGCAGTACTTC	CAISERQGVDEQYF
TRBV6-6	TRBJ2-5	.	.	TGTGCCAGCAGTTACTCGTCAGTCCAAGAGACCCAGTACTTC	CASSYSSVQETQYF
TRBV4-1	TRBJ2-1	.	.	TGCGCCAGCAGCCAACGGAGCGAAAGCTCCTACAATGAGCAGTTCTTC	CASSQRSESSYNEQFF
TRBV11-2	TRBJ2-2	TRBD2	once	TGTGCCAGCAGCCAAGGACTAGCGACAACCGGGGAGCTGTTTTTT	CASSQGLATTGELFF
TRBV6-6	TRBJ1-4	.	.	TGTGCCAGCAGTTACGGGCAGCTATGGGAAAAACTGTTTTTT	CASSYGQLWEKLFF
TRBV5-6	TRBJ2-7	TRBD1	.	TGTGCCAGCAGCCCGGGACAGGGAATCGGCGAGCAGTACTTC	CASSPGQGIGEQYF
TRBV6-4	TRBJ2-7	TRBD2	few	TGTGCCAGCAGTGAGGCTAGCGGGTGCTACGAGCAGTACTTC	CASSEASGCYEQYF
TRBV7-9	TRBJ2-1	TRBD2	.	TGTGCCAGCAGCCTAGGGGGGACTAGGGGGTACAATGAGCAGTTCTTC	CASSLGGTRGYNEQFF
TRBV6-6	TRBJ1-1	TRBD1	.	TGTGCCAGCAGTTACGGTCTGACAGGGAGAAACACTGAAGCTTTCTTT	CASSYGLTGRNTEAFF
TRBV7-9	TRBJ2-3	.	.	TGTGCCAGCAGCTTAGTTGGGGGCCCAGATACGCAGTATTTT	CASSLVGGPDTQYF
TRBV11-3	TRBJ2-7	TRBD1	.	TGTGCCAGCAGCTTAGGTGGGACAGGGGGCTCTCTACGCGACGAGCAGTACTTC	CASSLGGTGGSLRDEQYF
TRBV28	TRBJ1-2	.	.	TGTGCCAGCAGTTCATCCAGGGTTAACACCTTC	CASSSSRVNTF
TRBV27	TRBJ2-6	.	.	TGTGCCAGCAGTTCGACGGGATTTGGCGTCCTGACTTTC	CASSSTGFGVLTF
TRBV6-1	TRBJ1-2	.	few	TGTGCCAGCAGTGAAGAGCTGCGTGCCTATGGCTACACCTTC	CASSEELRAYGYTF
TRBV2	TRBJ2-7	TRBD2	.	TGTGCCAGCAGTCCTAGCGGGAGAGGGGCCGAGCAGTACTTC	CASSPSGRGAEQYF
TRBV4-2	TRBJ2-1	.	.	TGTGCCAGCAGCGAAACCCAAGCGGAGGGGATTAGGAATGAGCAGTTCTTC	CASSETQAEGIRNEQFF
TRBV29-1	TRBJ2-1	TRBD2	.	TGCAGCGTTTTTTACTTTCCGGGACTAGCGGGAGCCTTGGTATACAATGAGCAGTTCTTC	CSVFYFPGLAGALVYNEQFF
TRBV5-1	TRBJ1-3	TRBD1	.	TGCGCCAGCAGCTCAGACGGACAGGCTTGGAAAGGAAACACCATATATTTT	CASSSDGQAWKGNTIYF
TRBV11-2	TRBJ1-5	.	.	TGTGCCAGCAGCCCAGACCGCCGGGACTATAGCAATCAGCCCCAGCATTTT	CASSPDRRDYSNQPQHF
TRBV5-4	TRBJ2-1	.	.	TGTGCCAGCAGCTTCTCGGGCTCCTACAATGAGCAGTTCTTC	CASSFSGSYNEQFF
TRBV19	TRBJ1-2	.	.	TGTGCCAGTAGTCCGTGGGGGGGCGATGGCTACACCTTC	CASSPWGGDGYTF
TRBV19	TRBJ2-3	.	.	TGTGCCAGTAGTATTGGACAGAGGAGCACAGATACGCAGTATTTT	CASSIGQRSTDTQYF
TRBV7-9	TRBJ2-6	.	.	TGTGCCAGCACCCTAAGGGGAGGCTCTGGGGCCAACGTCCTGACTTTC	CASTLRGGSGANVLTF
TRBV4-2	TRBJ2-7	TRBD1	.	TGTGCCAGCAGCCAAGACCTCTCCGGGACAGGGGGGAGGGAGCAGTACTTC	CASSQDLSGTGGREQYF
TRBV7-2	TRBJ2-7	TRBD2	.	TGTGCCAGCAGCTTAGGGGGGAGGGCGTACGAGCAGTACTTC	CASSLGGRAYEQYF
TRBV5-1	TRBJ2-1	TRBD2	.	TGCGCCAGCAGTTGGACTAGCGGGAGTGTGTATGAGCAGTTCTTC	CASSWTSGSVYEQFF
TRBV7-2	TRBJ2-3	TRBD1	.	TGTGCCAGCAGCCTACAGGGGGCTAGCACAGATACGCAGTATTTT	CASSLQGASTDTQYF
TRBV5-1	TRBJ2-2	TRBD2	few	TGCGCCAGCAGCTTGACTAGCGGAGCGAACACCGGGGAGCTGTTTTTT	CASSLTSGANTGELFF
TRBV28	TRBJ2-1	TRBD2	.	TGTGCCAGCAGTTTAGGGCTAGCGGGAGTCGTTGGTCCCTACAATGAGCAGTTCTTC	CASSLGLAGVVGPYNEQFF
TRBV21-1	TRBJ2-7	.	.	TGTGCCAGCAGCAAATTGACGAAGACAGGGGCGGACGAGCAGTACTTC	CASSKLTKTGADEQYF
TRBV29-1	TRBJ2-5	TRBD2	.	TGCAGCGTTGTGGGGCTAGCGGGCCAAGAGACCCAGTACTTC	CSVVGLAGQETQYF
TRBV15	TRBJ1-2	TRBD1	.	TGTGCCACCAGCAGAGACCCTCCGGGACAGGGGGTCTATGGCTACACCTTC	CATSRDPPGQGVYGYTF
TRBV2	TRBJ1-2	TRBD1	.	TGTGCCAGCAGTCCGACAGGGGGCGAACTGGGCTACACCTTC	CASSPTGGELGYTF
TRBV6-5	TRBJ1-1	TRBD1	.	TGTGCCAGCAAAGGGACAGGGGGGACTTTCTTT	CASKGTGGTFF
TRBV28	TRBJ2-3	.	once	TGTGCCAGCAGTTACCCCTGGGACACCGAAGATACGCAGTATTTT	CASSYPWDTEDTQYF
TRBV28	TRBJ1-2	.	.	TGTGCCAGCAGTTCCGCAGGGGAACCTGGCTACACCTTC	CASSSAGEPGYTF
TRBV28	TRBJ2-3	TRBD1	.	TGTGCCAGCAGTTTATTCTCAGGGGGCGGCCCAGATACGCAGTATTTT	CASSLFSGGGPDTQYF
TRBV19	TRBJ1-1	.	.	TGTGCCACCATAAGCCATTCGGCGGGACGGACAGAAGCTTTCTTT	CATISHSAGRTEAFF
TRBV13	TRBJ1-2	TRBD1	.	TGTGCCAGCAGCCCCAGACAGGGGACCACGGTTTATGGCTACACCTTC	CASSPRQGTTVYGYTF
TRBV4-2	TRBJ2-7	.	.	TGTGCCAGCAGCCAAGGACTGACGGTCGAGCAGTACTTC	CASSQGLTVEQYF
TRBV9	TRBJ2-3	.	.	TGTGCCAGCAGCTGGAACGACTGGAGCGGGACAGATACGCAGTATTTT	CASSWNDWSGTDTQYF
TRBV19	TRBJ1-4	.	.	TGTGCCAGTAGTGACCTGGGGCCCACTAATGAAAAACTGTTTTTT	CASSDLGPTNEKLFF
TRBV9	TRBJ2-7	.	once	TGTGCCAGCAGCGACAGGGAACTAGCGCCTTACGAGCAGTACTTC	CASSDRELAPYEQYF
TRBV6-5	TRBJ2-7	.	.	TGTGCCAGCAGTTACAGCGGCCCCACCTACGAGCAGTACTTC	CASSYSGPTYEQYF
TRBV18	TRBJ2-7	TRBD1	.	TGTGCCAGCTCACAGATCGGGGATTTTGTGGGACAGGGGAACGAGCAGTACTTC	CASSQIGDFVGQGNEQYF
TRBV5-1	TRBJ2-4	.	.	TGCGCCAGCAGCTTGTTGTCGAAAAACATTCAGTACTTC	CASSLLSKNIQYF